A selection of T cell receptor beta chains follows, all from one sample in a study of blood T cell repertoires in COVID-19. Clones were read by immunoSEQ multiplex PCR, and TCRdb kept only the in-frame ones, dropping some. This table has 95,000 to 150,000 clones, approximately 87% appearing once. The material sequenced was peripheral blood. Receptors originate from a woman between 50 and 59 years old with acute or convalescent COVID-19. Both conserved end residues are part of each CDR3.

v_call cdr3_aa
TRBV12-3/TRBV12-4 CASSLVMTGAQYF
TRBV7-8 CASSSSTGLLRGYTF
TRBV11-3 CASSQTGPPLHF
TRBV3-1/TRBV3-2 CASSQVGGRTEAFF
TRBV5-1 CASSLADRGWTGELFF
TRBV6-6 CASNRQGDEKLFF
TRBV6-5 CASSWQGIDTGELFF
TRBV27 CASSLSQGYEQYF
TRBV27 CASSLQGYSYNEQFF
TRBV19 CASSRITDLDNSPLHF
TRBV2 CASSRDRGPGANVLTF
TRBV13 CASQNGPSYNEQFF
TRBV2 CASSERLRGGEKLFF
TRBV12-5 CASGLVGGTSTDTQYF
TRBV30 CAWSRPAGGAEKLFF
TRBV10-1 CASRYRGKNYGYTF
TRBV19 CASSARGSPLHF
TRBV19 CASSTRGSATDTQYF
TRBV18 CASSPGIGDEQYF
TRBV2 CASSGQGGSYNEQFF
TRBV9 CASSVGTGGFRQETQYF
TRBV5-6 CASSLGVLNTEAFF
TRBV19 CASFRASMVPNNEQFF
TRBV19 CASHQVTRGYTF
TRBV2 CASWWGASGYEQYF
TRBV5-1 CASSLGGRNYNEQFF
TRBV7-9 CASSPGQGRDTEAFF
TRBV5-5 CASSLEERYYSNYGYTF
TRBV3-1/TRBV3-2 CASSQETGRYGYTF
TRBV5-4 CASSLKGVYGYTF
TRBV21-1 CASSKGQVNPYSNQPQHF
TRBV11-3 CASSSYLAGPGGYNEQFF
TRBV18 CASSRRDGQNEKLFF